This record looks at one T cell receptor beta chain sequence and its context. In this sample, this clone turned up once. Its antigen is currently not known. It has no much larger one-base neighbor in the sample; base qualities were not kept. Positive magnetic bead selection on an AutoMACS was used to isolate CD4+ and CD8+ cells, with flow cytometry used to check purity. After a first flow cytometry screen using a TCR V beta antibody panel, clonal expansions were characterized through TCRB deep sequencing of sorted CD8+ fractions. Peripheral blood mononuclear cells were isolated by Ficoll-Paque PLUS density gradient separation. DNA from CD4-enriched, CD8-enriched or PBMC samples was extracted using Nucleospin Tissue or Tissue XS kits and then quantified on a Qubit 2.0 fluorometer. The data belong to a study of somatic mutations in cytotoxic T cells in rheumatoid arthritis (dated by TCRdb to the late 2010s). A note on the overall study: Patient peripheral blood (30 ml EDTA) was drawn right after diagnosis and before any treatment started. Some T-cell populations stained with V beta antibodies were sorted by flow on a FACSAria II or Sony SH800 to nearly 100% purity, with sorted V beta1+ cells additionally subjected to TCRB sequencing. The study asked whether expanded CD8+ T-cell clones in newly diagnosed, untreated rheumatoid arthritis carry somatic mutations, and used TCRB deep sequencing to characterize clonality. TCRB deep sequencing was performed for approximately 60 rheumatoid arthritis patients and 15 to 20 healthy controls. Patient and control groups had essentially identical median ages.

Overall results and qualifications from the work: Healthy controls showed no age-related increase in CD8+ clonality, whereas patients did (Spearman r ~ 0.49). CD8+ T-cell clonality did not differ significantly between rheumatoid arthritis patients and age-matched healthy controls. The largest CD8+ clone made up more than 20% of CD8+ cells in 8 of 65 patients, and blood and synovial fluid shared several identical CD8+ TCRB sequences. No adjustment for multiple comparisons was made for the slight TRBV07 underrepresentation in patients. The antigen targets of the expanded CD8+ clones were unknown, and absence from virus-specific databases did not rule out viral specificity.

Genomic DNA underwent TCRB CDR3 sequencing using the immunoSEQ assay. For the original study's pipeline: Only a few patient CD8+ clones larger than 1% matched published virus-specific TCRB sequences when compared against them. The analyses included only productive TCRB rearrangements. Defining a clone by its unique TCRB CDR3 sequence, the study calculated clonality as a productive clonality index derived from Shannon entropy. Repertoire overlap for a pair of samples was computed from each clone's template counts relative to total templates per sample. V-gene usage measured by flow cytometry correlated with TCRB sequencing V-gene usage, with a Spearman r of roughly 0.64. TCRdb stores this immuneACCESS table with in-frame sequences only. Part of the clones is absent; in the studies checked, under half of the shortfall reflects unresolved V genes, and no reason is known for the rest. The DNA gave D and trimming, while V, J and clone size come from that table. Here the sample has approximately 10,000 clones; approximately 82% occur a single time. 8% to 10% of the sample belongs to the ten largest clones.

Between the V and J ends, shortened by 5 bases and 7 bases respectively, the junction contains 15 bases. The cysteine opens and the phenylalanine closes a CDR3 of 14 amino acids. CDR3 DNA only is kept here, 42 bases in frame from base 1. Taken from the germline V gene, the CDR1 and CDR2 loops are SGHNT and YENEEA. Sequenced material: CD8+ T cells sorted from blood. The chain is encoded by TRBV11-3 joined to TRBJ2-1; TRBD2 is a weak D gene call, 6 bases matching. This sequence originates from a woman aged 60-75 years with rheumatoid arthritis. The sequenced DNA is TGTGCCAGCAGCCGAACGGGAGTCGATAATGAGCAGTTCTTC. This translates into CASSRTGVDNEQFF.